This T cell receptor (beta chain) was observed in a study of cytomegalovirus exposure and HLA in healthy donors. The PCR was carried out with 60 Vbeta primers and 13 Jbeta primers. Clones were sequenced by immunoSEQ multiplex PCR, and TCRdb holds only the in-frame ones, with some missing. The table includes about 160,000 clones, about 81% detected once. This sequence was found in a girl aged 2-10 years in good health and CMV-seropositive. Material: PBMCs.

The CDR3 is CASIGQTYEQYF. CDR3 DNA sequence: TGTGCCAGCATAGGACAGACCTACGAGCAGTACTTC. V is TRBV6-1 and J is TRBJ2-7; tentatively, D is TRBD1 (6 bases). Germline CDR1 is MNHNS and CDR2 is SASEGT. V was clipped by 7 bases and J by 2 bases, with 9 bases between them. The CDR3 sequence is 12 residues long.